Listed below are T cell receptor beta chains from one sample, sequenced in a study of blood T cells in healthy people across ages. TCRdb analysed the 5' RACE reads with MiXCR anew, one entry per CDR3 protein. The repertoire holds about 1.5 million distinct CDR3 sequences, less than 45% seen once, with around 4% in the top ten. Input material: blood. These TCRs come from a woman between 18 and 29 years old in good health. The CDR3 runs from the conserved cysteine through the conserved F or W. D genes are given only for firm matches. Size is stated for part of the rows, as once, few or many counts, or as a class when the clone is expanded.

TRBJ1-5 | NA | NA | TRBV20-1 | CSAKNSGFGNQPQHF | TGCAGTGCTAAGAACAGCGGTTTCGGCAATCAGCCCCAGCATTTT
TRBJ1-2 | NA | few | TRBV2 | CASSVYGYTF | TGTGCCAGCAGTGTCTATGGCTACACCTTC
TRBJ2-6 | NA | NA | TRBV12-3/TRBV12-4 | CVSSFIRSSGANVLTF | TGTGTCAGCAGTTTCATTAGGAGCTCTGGGGCCAACGTCCTGACTTTC
TRBJ2-1 | NA | NA | TRBV25-1 | CASSESAKGDEQFF | TGTGCCAGCAGTGAATCGGCAAAGGGCGATGAGCAGTTCTTC
TRBJ1-2 | NA | NA | TRBV5-1 | CASSQQRGAASSTYGYTF | TGCGCCAGCAGCCAGCAGAGAGGGGCCGCGTCGTCTACTTATGGCTACACCTTC
TRBJ1-5 | NA | few | TRBV19 | CATNVQPQHF | TGTGCCACGAACGTTCAGCCCCAGCATTTT
TRBJ2-3 | NA | NA | TRBV12-3/TRBV12-4 | CARSGRRGRGDTQYF | TGTGCCCGCAGTGGGCGTCGGGGGCGGGGAGATACGCAGTATTTT
TRBJ2-5 | TRBD2 | few | TRBV12-3/TRBV12-4 | CASSFILRTSVSETQYF | TGTGCCAGCAGTTTTATACTGCGGACTAGCGTTTCGGAGACCCAGTACTTC
TRBJ2-7 | TRBD2 | few | TRBV27 | CASSPLLAGVYEQYF | TGTGCCAGCAGTCCCCTGCTAGCGGGGGTCTACGAGCAGTACTTC
TRBJ1-5 | NA | few | TRBV21-1 | CASNFNRNNQPQHF | TGTGCCAGCAATTTTAACAGAAACAATCAGCCCCAGCATTTT
TRBJ2-3 | TRBD2 | NA | TRBV5-1 | CASKTGGPTDTQYF | TGCGCCAGCAAGACGGGAGGGCCAACAGATACGCAGTATTTT
TRBJ2-7 | NA | NA | TRBV25-1 | CASSDRARGPYF | TGTGCCAGCAGTGATCGGGCGCGGGGGCCGTACTTC
TRBJ2-7 | NA | NA | TRBV29-1 | CSVAARVSGEQYF | TGCAGCGTTGCGGCCAGGGTTTCCGGCGAGCAGTACTTC
TRBJ2-3 | NA | NA | TRBV20-1 | CSAIGTRSTDTQYF | TGCAGTGCTATCGGCACAAGAAGCACAGATACGCAGTATTTT
TRBJ1-6 | TRBD1 | NA | TRBV6-1 | CASSETGSDSPLHF | TGTGCCAGCAGTGAGACAGGGTCGGATTCACCCCTCCACTTT
TRBJ1-1 | NA | once | TRBV7-9 | CASSFSGQIEAFF | TGTGCCAGCAGCTTCTCGGGTCAGATTGAAGCTTTCTTT
TRBJ1-5 | NA | NA | TRBV6-6 | CASVGQSNSNQPQHF | TGTGCCAGCGTTGGACAGTCGAATAGCAATCAGCCCCAGCATTTT
TRBJ1-4 | NA | NA | TRBV5-1 | CASSLGQISATNEKLFF | TGCGCCAGCAGCTTGGGCCAGATATCCGCAACTAATGAAAAACTGTTTTTT
TRBJ1-1 | NA | NA | TRBV7-2 | CASSPGGQFTEAFF | TGTGCCAGCAGCCCCGGTGGGCAGTTCACTGAAGCTTTCTTT
TRBJ2-7 | TRBD2 | once | TRBV20-1 | CSASGTSGMSSYNEQYF | TGCAGTGCTAGTGGGACTAGCGGGATGAGCTCCTACAATGAGCAGTACTTC
TRBJ2-1 | NA | many | TRBV10-2 | CASVRWTTANEQFF | TGCGCCAGCGTGCGGTGGACTACCGCCAATGAGCAGTTCTTC
TRBJ2-7 | NA | NA | TRBV20-1 | CSARDMGFACEQYF | TGCAGTGCTAGAGATATGGGTTTTGCGTGCGAGCAGTACTTC
TRBJ2-5 | NA | NA | TRBV20-1 | CSARDPPTSYQETQYF | TGCAGTGCTAGAGATCCCCCTACCTCGTACCAAGAGACCCAGTACTTC
TRBJ2-7 | TRBD2 | NA | TRBV5-5 | CASRGGGLASYEQYF | TGTGCCAGCAGGGGAGGGGGACTAGCGTCCTACGAGCAGTACTTC
TRBJ2-3 | TRBD2 | NA | TRBV7-8 | CASSFTGLADYTDTQYF | TGTGCCAGCAGCTTTACCGGGCTAGCGGATTACACAGATACGCAGTATTTT
TRBJ2-5 | TRBD2 | NA | TRBV12-3/TRBV12-4 | CASRQTSGGETQYF | TGTGCCAGCAGGCAGACTAGCGGGGGAGAGACCCAGTACTTC
TRBJ2-5 | NA | NA | TRBV2 | CASSPGPAGEQYF | TGTGCCAGCAGTCCTGGACCCGCTGGGGAGCAGTACTTC
TRBJ1-5 | NA | few | TRBV6-6 | CASSYSDKAQPQHF | TGTGCCAGCAGTTACTCAGACAAGGCCCAGCCCCAGCATTTT
TRBJ2-1 | TRBD2 | NA | TRBV7-9 | CASSFDGGAYNEQFF | TGTGCCAGCAGCTTCGACGGGGGGGCATACAATGAGCAGTTCTTC
TRBJ2-1 | TRBD2 | NA | TRBV27 | CAGSLAGQYNEQFF | TGTGCCGGCAGTTTAGCGGGGCAATACAATGAGCAGTTCTTC
TRBJ2-3 | NA | NA | TRBV12-3/TRBV12-4 | CASSLYSGGDTQYF | TGTGCCAGCAGTTTATATTCCGGGGGAGATACGCAGTATTTT
TRBJ1-2 | NA | NA | TRBV25-1 | CASRDWDARGYTF | TGTGCCAGCAGGGACTGGGACGCCCGTGGCTACACCTTC
TRBJ2-3 | TRBD2 | NA | TRBV9 | CASSPGTSWNTDTQYF | TGTGCCAGCAGCCCCGGGACTAGCTGGAACACAGATACGCAGTATTTT